This entry lists 8 T cell receptor beta chains sequenced from one sample in a study of identical twins. MiXCR was run by TCRdb on the 5' RACE reads, yielding one entry per CDR3 protein. The sample lists about 890,000 distinct CDR3 sequences, roughly 12% occurring once. Separately, the same data were catalogued under a study of yellow fever vaccine responses in identical twins.

Sequencing was done on a sample of PBMCs. These receptors were collected from a young woman in good health.

This chain connects TRBV12-5 to TRBJ2-2; D may be TRBD1 or TRBD2 (6 bases each). The CDR3 totals 17 residues. From germline, CDR1 is LGHNT and CDR2 FRNRAP. V was shortened by 6 bases and J by 7 bases, with 24 bases between the two germline ends. CDR3 amino acids: CASGRLGGTGLNGELFF. DNA of the CDR3: TGTGCTAGTGGGAGACTAGGGGGGACTGGATTGAACGGGGAGCTGTTTTTT.

This clonotype was seen a few times. This chain connects TRBV6-5 to TRBJ1-5; D not certain. Per the germline V gene, CDR1 is MNHEY and CDR2 is SVGAGI. The CDR3 is made up of 15 amino acids. V was shortened by 0 bases and J by 0 bases, with 6 bases between the two germline ends. The CDR3 DNA reads as TGTGCCAGCAGTTACTCCCTTTATAGCAATCAGCCCCAGCATTTT. This codes for CASSYSLYSNQPQHF.

The chain combines TRBV18 with TRBJ2-7, with TRBD2 matching 7 bases. The length of the CDR3 is 16 residues. CDR1 and CDR2 (germline): KGHSH, LQKENI. The ends lost 6 bases at V and 3 bases at J; junction bases unmatched: 14. DNA of the CDR3: TGTGCCAGCTCGGGGAAGAGGGAGGGTTTGGACTACGAGCAGTACTTC. It is translated as CASSGKREGLDYEQYF.

This clonotype came up a few times. The chain couples TRBV11-1 to TRBJ2-7; D might be TRBD1 (6 bases). The V end lost 8 bases, the J end lost 3 bases, and 29 bases lay between the germline ends. Germline loops: CDR1 SGHAT, CDR2 FQDESV (reference sequence). This CDR3 spans 18 amino acids. The CDR3 protein is CASRNSSYVGQRNYEQYF. CDR3 nucleotide sequence: TGTGCCAGCCGAAATTCCAGTTACGTGGGACAAAGGAACTACGAGCAGTACTTC.

This chain links TRBV6-1 with TRBJ2-4; D may correspond to TRBD1 or TRBD2 (5 bases each). Trimming left V 6 bases short and J 0 bases short, with 15 bases between. CDR3 size: 16 residues. The germline gives CDR1 MNHNS, CDR2 SASEGT. The CDR3 DNA follows: TGTGCCAGCAGAAAACGGGGCGATGTAGCCAAAAACATTCAGTACTTC. Its translation is CASRKRGDVAKNIQYF.

This clonotype was picked up many times. The chain carries TRBV12-3 or TRBV12-4 and TRBJ2-4, with D perhaps matching TRBD1 (6 bases). Trimming pared 7 bases from V and 6 bases from J, leaving 10 bases between. This CDR3 has 12 residues. CDR3 sequence (DNA): TGTGCCAGCACCCCGGACAGAAACATTCAGTACTTC. Its translation is CASTPDRNIQYF.

This clonotype has just a few counts. The CDR3 sequence: CASSFVGGVNEQYF. The CDR3 DNA is TGTGCCAGCAGCTTCGTTGGAGGGGTCAACGAGCAGTACTTC. The genes are TRBV3-1 and TRBJ2-7, with D perhaps TRBD2 (6 bases). The CDR3 totals 14 residues. Looked up from germline, CDR1 is LGHDT and CDR2 is YNNKEL (reference sequence). V was cut by 5 bases and J by 5 bases, with 16 bases left in between.

This clonotype has only a few counts. This rearrangement joins TRBV21-1 to TRBJ2-5; TRBD1 is the table's D call and was not checked against the DNA. TRBV21-1 represents a pseudogene. CDR3 length: 18 residues. Here the CDR3 DNA reads TGTGCCAGCAGCAAAGGAGAGGGAATTAGCGCCCCAGGGACCCCCCAGTACTTC. It encodes CASSKGEGISAPGTPQYF.